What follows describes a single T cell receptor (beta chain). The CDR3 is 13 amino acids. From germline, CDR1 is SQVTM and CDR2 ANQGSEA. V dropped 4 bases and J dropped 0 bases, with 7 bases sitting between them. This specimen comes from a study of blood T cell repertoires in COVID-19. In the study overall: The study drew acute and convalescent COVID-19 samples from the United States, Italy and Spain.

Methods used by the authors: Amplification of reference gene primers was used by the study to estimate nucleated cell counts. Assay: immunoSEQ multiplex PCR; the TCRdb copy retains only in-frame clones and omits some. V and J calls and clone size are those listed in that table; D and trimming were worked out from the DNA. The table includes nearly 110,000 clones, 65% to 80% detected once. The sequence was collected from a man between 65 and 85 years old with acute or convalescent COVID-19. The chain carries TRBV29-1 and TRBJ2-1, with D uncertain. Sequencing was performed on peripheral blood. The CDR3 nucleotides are TGCAGCGTTGTTACGAGCTCCTACAATGAGCAGTTCTTC. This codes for CSVVTSSYNEQFF.